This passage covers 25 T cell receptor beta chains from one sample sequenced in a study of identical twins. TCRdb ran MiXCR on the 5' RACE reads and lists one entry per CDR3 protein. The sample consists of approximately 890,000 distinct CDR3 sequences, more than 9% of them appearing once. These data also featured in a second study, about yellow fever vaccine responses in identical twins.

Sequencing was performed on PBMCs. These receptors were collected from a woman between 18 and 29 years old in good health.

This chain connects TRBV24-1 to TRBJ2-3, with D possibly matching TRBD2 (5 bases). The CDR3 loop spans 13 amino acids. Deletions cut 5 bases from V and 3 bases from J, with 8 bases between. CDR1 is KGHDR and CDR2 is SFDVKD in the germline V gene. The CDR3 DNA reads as TGTGCCACCAGTGCAAGCGGAACAGATACGCAGTATTTT. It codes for CATSASGTDTQYF.

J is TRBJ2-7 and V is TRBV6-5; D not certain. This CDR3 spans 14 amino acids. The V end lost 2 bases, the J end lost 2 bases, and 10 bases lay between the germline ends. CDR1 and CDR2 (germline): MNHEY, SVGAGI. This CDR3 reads CASSYGGTTYEQYF. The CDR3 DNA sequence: TGTGCCAGCAGTTACGGTGGAACCACCTACGAGCAGTACTTC.

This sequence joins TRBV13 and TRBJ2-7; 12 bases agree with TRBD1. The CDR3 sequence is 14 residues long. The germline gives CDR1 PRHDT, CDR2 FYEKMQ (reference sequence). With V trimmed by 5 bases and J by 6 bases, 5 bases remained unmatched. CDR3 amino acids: CASSSRDRGLEQYV. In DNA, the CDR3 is TGTGCCAGCAGCAGCCGGGACAGGGGGCTCGAGCAGTACGTC.

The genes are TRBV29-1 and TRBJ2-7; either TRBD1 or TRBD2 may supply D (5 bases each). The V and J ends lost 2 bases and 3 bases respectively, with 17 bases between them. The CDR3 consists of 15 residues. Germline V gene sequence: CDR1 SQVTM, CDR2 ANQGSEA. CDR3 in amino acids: CSVELNRGTYYEQYF. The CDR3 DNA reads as TGCAGCGTTGAACTCAATCGGGGCACCTACTACGAGCAGTACTTC.

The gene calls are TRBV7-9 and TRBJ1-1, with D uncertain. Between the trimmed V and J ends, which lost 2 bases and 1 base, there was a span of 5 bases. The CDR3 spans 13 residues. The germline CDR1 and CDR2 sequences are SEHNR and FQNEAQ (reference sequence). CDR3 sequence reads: CASSLFENTEAFF. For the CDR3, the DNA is TGTGCCAGCAGCTTATTCGAGAACACTGAAGCTTTCTTT.

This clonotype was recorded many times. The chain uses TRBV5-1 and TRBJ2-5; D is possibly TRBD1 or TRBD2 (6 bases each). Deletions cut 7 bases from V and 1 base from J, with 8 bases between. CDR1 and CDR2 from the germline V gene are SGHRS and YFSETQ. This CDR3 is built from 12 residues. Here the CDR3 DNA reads TGCGCCAGCTCGGGGGCCCAAGAGACCCAGTACTTC. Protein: CASSGAQETQYF.

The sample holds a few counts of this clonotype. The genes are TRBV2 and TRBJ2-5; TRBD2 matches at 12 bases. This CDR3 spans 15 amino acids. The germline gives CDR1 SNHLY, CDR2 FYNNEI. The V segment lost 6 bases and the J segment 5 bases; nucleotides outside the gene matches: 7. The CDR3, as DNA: TGTGCCAGCAGCATCACTAGCGGGAGGCGTGAGACCCAGTACTTC. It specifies CASSITSGRRETQYF.

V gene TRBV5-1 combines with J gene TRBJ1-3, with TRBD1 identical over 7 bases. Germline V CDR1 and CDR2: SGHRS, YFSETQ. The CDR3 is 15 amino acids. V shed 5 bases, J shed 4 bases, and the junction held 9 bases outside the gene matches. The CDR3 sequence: CASSYGDSAGNTIYF. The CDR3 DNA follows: TGCGCCAGCAGTTACGGGGACAGTGCGGGAAACACCATATATTTT. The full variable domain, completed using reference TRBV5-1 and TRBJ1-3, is KAGVTQTPRYLIKTRGQQVTLSCSPISGHRSVSWYQQTPGQGLQFLFEYFSETQRNKGNFPGRFSGRQFSNSRSEMNVSTLELGDSALYLCASSYGDSAGNTIYFGEGSWLTVV.

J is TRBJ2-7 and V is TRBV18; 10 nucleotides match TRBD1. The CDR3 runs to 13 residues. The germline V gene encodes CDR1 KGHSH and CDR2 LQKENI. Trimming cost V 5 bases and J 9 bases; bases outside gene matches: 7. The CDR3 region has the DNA TGTGCCAGCTCATCTAAGACAGGGGGCATGCAGTACGTC. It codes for CASSSKTGGMQYV.

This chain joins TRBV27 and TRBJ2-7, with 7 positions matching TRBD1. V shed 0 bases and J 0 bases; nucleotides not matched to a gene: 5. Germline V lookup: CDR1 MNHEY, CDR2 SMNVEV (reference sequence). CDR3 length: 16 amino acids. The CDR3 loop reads CASSLSIGTVSYEQYF. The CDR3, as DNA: TGTGCCAGCAGTTTATCGATCGGGACAGTCTCCTACGAGCAGTACTTC.

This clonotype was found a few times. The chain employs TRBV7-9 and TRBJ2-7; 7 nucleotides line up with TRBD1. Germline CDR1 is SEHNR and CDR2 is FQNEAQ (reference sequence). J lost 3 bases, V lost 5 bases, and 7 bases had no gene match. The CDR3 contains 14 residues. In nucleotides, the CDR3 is TGTGCCAGCAGCACTGGGACAGTTCACTACGAGCAGTACTTC. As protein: CASSTGTVHYEQYF.

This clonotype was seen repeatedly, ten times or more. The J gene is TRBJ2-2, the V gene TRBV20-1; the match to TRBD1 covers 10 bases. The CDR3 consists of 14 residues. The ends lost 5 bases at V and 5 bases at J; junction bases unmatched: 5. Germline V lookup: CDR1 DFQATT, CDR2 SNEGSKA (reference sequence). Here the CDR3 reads CSAWDRGSTGELFF. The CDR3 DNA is TGCAGTGCTTGGGACAGGGGAAGTACCGGGGAGCTGTTTTTT.

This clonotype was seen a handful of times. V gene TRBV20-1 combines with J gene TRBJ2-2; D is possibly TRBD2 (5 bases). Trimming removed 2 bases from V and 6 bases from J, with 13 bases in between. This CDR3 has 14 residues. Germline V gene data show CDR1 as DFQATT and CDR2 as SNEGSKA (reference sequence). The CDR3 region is CSARMDSVPGELFF. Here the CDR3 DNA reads TGCAGTGCTAGAATGGACTCAGTCCCCGGGGAGCTGTTTTTT.

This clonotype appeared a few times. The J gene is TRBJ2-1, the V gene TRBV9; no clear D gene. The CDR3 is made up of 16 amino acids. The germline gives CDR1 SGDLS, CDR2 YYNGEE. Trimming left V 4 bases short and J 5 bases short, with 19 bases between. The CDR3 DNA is TGTGCCAGCAGCCGCACTGGGTTTTTGGGGAACAATGAGCAGTTCTTC. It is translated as CASSRTGFLGNNEQFF.

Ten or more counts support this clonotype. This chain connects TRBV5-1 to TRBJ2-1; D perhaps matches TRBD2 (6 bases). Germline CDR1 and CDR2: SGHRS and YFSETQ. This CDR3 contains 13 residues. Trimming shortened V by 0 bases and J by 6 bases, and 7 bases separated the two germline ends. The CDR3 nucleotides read TGCGCCAGCAGCTTGGGGACTACCAATGAGCAGTTCTTC. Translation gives CASSLGTTNEQFF.

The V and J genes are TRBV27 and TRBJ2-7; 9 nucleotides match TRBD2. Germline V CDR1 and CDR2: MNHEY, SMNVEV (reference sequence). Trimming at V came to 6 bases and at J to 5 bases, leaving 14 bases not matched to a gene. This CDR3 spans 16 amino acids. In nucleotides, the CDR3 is TGTGCCAGCAGCCCTATTGGGCGGGGGGGCTTCGACGAGCAGTACGTC. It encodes CASSPIGRGGFDEQYV.

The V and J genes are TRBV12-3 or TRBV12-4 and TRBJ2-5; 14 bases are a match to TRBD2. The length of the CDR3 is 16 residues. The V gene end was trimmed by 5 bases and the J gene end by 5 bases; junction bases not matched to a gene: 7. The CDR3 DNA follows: TGTGCCAGCAGTCTGACTAGCGGGAGGGCCGGGGAGACCCAGTACTTC. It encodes CASSLTSGRAGETQYF.

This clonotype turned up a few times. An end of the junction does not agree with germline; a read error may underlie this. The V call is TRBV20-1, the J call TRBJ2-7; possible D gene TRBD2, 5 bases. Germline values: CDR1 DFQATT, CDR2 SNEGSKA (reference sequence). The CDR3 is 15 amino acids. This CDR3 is CCARGAPLEVGEQYF. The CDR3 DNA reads TGCTGTGCTAGAGGAGCACCGTTGGAGGTGGGCGAGCAGTACTTC.

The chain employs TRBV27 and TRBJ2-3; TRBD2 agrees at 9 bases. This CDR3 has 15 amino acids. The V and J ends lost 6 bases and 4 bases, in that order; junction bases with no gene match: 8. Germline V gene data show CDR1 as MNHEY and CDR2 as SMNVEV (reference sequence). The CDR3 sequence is CASRQGLAGADTQYF. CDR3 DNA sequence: TGTGCCAGCAGACAGGGACTAGCTGGGGCAGATACGCAGTATTTT.

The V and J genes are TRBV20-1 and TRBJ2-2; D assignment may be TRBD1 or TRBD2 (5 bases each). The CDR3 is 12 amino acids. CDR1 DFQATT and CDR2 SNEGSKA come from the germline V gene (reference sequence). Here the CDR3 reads CGWGINTGELFF. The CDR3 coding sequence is TGCGGGTGGGGGATTAACACCGGGGAGCTGTTTTTT.

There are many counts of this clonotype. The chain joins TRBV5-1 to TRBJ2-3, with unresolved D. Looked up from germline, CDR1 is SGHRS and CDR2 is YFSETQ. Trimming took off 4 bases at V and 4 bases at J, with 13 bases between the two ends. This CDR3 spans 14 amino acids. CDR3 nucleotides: TGCGCCAGCAGCGCCTTCGGGCACCCAGATACGCAGTATTTT. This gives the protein CASSAFGHPDTQYF. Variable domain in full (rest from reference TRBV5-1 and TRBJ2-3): KAGVTQTPRYLIKTRGQQVTLSCSPISGHRSVSWYQQTPGQGLQFLFEYFSETQRNKGNFPGRFSGRQFSNSRSEMNVSTLELGDSALYLCASSAFGHPDTQYFGPGTRLTVL.

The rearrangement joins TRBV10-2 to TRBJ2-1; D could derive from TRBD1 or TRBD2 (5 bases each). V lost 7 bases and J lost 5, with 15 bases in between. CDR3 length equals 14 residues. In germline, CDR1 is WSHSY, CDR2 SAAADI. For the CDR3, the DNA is TGCGCCAGCAATCCGGGACCCTTAGACAATGAGCAGTTCTTC. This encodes CASNPGPLDNEQFF.

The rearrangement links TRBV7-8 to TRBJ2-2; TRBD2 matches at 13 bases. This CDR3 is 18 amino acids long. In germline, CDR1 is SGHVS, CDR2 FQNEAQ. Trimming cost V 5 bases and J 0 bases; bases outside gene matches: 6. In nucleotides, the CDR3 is TGTGCCAGCAGCCTCCGACTAGCGGGGGGCTCGAACACCGGGGAGCTGTTTTTT. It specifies CASSLRLAGGSNTGELFF.

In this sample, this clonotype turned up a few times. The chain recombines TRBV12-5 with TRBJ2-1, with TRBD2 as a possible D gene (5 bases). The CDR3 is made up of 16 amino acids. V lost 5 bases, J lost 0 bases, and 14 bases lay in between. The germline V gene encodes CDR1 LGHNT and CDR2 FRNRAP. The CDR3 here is CASGPPAVSSYNEQFF. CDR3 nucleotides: TGTGCTAGTGGTCCCCCAGCGGTGAGCTCCTACAATGAGCAGTTCTTC.

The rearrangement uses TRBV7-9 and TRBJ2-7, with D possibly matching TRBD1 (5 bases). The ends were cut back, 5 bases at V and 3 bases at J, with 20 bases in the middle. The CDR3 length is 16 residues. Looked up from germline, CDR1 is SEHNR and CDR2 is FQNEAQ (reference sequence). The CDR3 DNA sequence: TGTGCCAGCAGCCCCAGGGTCACCACCCCACACTACGAGCAGTACTTC. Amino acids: CASSPRVTTPHYEQYF.